These 29 T cell receptor beta chains were sequenced from one sample in a study of cytomegalovirus exposure and HLA in healthy donors. Vbeta (60) and Jbeta (13) primers were used in the PCR. Here immunoSEQ multiplex PCR was the method, and the copy in TCRdb shows in-frame clones only, minus some. There are 85,000 to 120,000 clones in the sample; roughly 80% occur only once, and 3.5% to 4% lies in the top ten. The specimen was PBMCs. These TCRs come from a man in his fifties or sixties in good health and CMV-seronegative.

This chain joins TRBV7-2 and TRBJ1-5, with D perhaps matching TRBD1 (6 bases). The germline V and J ends were trimmed by 1 base and 0 bases, with 10 bases remaining between them. The CDR3 has 16 residues. Germline V gene data show CDR1 as SGHTA and CDR2 as FQGNSA. The CDR3 coding sequence is TGTGCCAGCAGCTTAGGAGGGGGGGATAGCAATCAGCCCCAGCATTTT. The encoded protein is CASSLGGGDSNQPQHF.

This chain joins TRBV20-1 and TRBJ2-7, with a tentative D call TRBD1 (5 bases). The germline V and J ends were trimmed by 6 bases and 9 bases, with 15 bases remaining between them. CDR3 length: 11 amino acids. Germline CDR1 DFQATT, CDR2 SNEGSKA (reference sequence). The CDR3 loop is CSAMVGDGQYV. The CDR3 DNA reads TGCAGTGCCATGGTAGGGGATGGGCAGTACGTC.

The chain links TRBV6-6 to TRBJ1-4; D may be TRBD1 (5 bases). Deletions cut 2 bases from V and 4 bases from J, with 14 bases between. Per germline, CDR1 MNHNY and CDR2 SVGAGI (reference sequence). CDR3 size: 16 residues. DNA of the CDR3: TGTGCCAGCAGTTACCCCCCGGGGGGATTTAATGAAAAACTGTTTTTT. This gives the protein CASSYPPGGFNEKLFF.

The chain couples TRBV4-2 to TRBJ2-1; TRBD2 matches at 10 bases. Looked up from germline, CDR1 is LGHNA and CDR2 is YNFKEQ. The trim removed 1 base at V and 7 bases at J, leaving 7 bases unmatched. This CDR3 has 16 residues. The CDR3 nucleotides are TGTGCCAGCAGCCAAGGAGTAGCGGGGGGATGGAATGAGCAGTTCTTC. Protein: CASSQGVAGGWNEQFF.

The chain carries TRBV19 and TRBJ1-5; 7 nucleotides agree with TRBD1. The J segment lost 2 bases and the V segment lost 4 bases, leaving 5 bases of the junction unmatched. The CDR3 is made up of 15 amino acids. Germline assignment: CDR1 LNHDA and CDR2 SQIVND (reference sequence). CDR3 DNA sequence: TGTGCCAGTAGTAGACTCGACAGGGGCAATCAGCCCCAGCATTTT. This sequence encodes CASSRLDRGNQPQHF.

This chain connects TRBV7-9 to TRBJ2-7; D call uncertain. Germline V gene sequence: CDR1 SEHNR, CDR2 FQNEAQ (reference sequence). This CDR3 has 12 amino acids. Trimming removed 4 bases from V and 3 bases from J, with 7 bases in between. Here the CDR3 reads CASSSNSYEQYV. The DNA for the CDR3 is TGTGCCAGCAGCTCGAACAGCTACGAGCAGTACGTC.

This chain joins TRBV28 and TRBJ1-2; D not certain. Per the germline V gene, CDR1 is MDHEN and CDR2 is SYDVKM. Deletions cut 2 bases from V and 1 base from J, with 8 bases between. This CDR3 has 14 residues. CDR3 in amino acids: CASSLLPVNYGYTF. CDR3 nucleotides: TGTGCCAGCAGTTTACTCCCGGTTAACTATGGCTACACCTTC.

This chain connects TRBV5-1 to TRBJ1-2; TRBD1 might be the D (5 bases). Germline CDR1 SGHRS, CDR2 YFSETQ. V lost 4 bases, J lost 0 bases, and 19 bases lay in between. CDR3 length: 17 residues. This CDR3 is CASSEVGASQANYGYTF. As DNA, the CDR3 is TGCGCCAGCAGCGAGGTAGGGGCGTCACAAGCTAACTATGGCTACACCTTC. Variable domain in full (rest from reference TRBV5-1 and TRBJ1-2): KAGVTQTPRYLIKTRGQQVTLSCSPISGHRSVSWYQQTPGQGLQFLFEYFSETQRNKGNFPGRFSGRQFSNSRSEMNVSTLELGDSALYLCASSEVGASQANYGYTFGSGTRLTVV.

The V call is TRBV2, the J call TRBJ1-6; D is perhaps TRBD1 (5 bases). CDR1 and CDR2 (germline): SNHLY, FYNNEI. The CDR3 has 15 residues. V shed 1 base and J shed 8 bases, with 12 bases lying between them. In nucleotides, the CDR3 is TGTGCCAGCAGTGAAGATGACAGAGTCCATTCACCCCTCCACTTT. Translated, it gives CASSEDDRVHSPLHF.

The genes are TRBV7-6 and TRBJ2-7; D may be TRBD1 (6 bases). Germline V lookup: CDR1 SGHVS, CDR2 FNYEAQ. The CDR3 is 13 residues long. V was clipped by 5 bases and J by 3 bases, with 11 bases between them. In DNA, the CDR3 is TGTGCCAGCAGCCCCCCCAGGGGCTACGAGCAGTACTTC. It encodes CASSPPRGYEQYF.

The chain links TRBV12-5 to TRBJ2-2; the D is unclear. Trimming cost V 1 base and J 6 bases, with 6 bases left between them. This CDR3 has 13 amino acids. Per the germline V gene, CDR1 is LGHNT and CDR2 is FRNRAP. CDR3 sequence: CASGLDRSGELFF. CDR3 sequence (DNA): TGTGCTAGTGGTTTGGACCGGTCCGGGGAGCTGTTTTTT.

The genes are TRBV6-5 and TRBJ1-5; no clear D. Germline CDR1 is MNHEY and CDR2 is SVGAGI. This CDR3 spans 14 amino acids. V lost 4 bases to trimming and J lost 0 bases, with 7 bases between them. As DNA, the CDR3 is TGTGCCAGCAGTTCCGGTTATAGCAATCAGCCCCAGCATTTT. It yields the protein CASSSGYSNQPQHF.

The chain couples TRBV28 to TRBJ1-3; D gene ambiguous. The V and J ends lost 4 bases and 0 bases respectively, with 7 bases between them. The germline V gene has CDR1 MDHEN and CDR2 SYDVKM. This CDR3 has 14 amino acids. CDR3 coding DNA: TGTGCCAGCAGTTACGGGGTCTCTGGAAACACCATATATTTT. Translated: CASSYGVSGNTIYF.

This clone was counted a few times. This chain links TRBV28 with TRBJ2-5; D is perhaps TRBD1 (6 bases). The CDR3 is 13 amino acids. CDR1 and CDR2 (germline): MDHEN, SYDVKM. V lost 6 bases, J lost 5 bases, and 13 bases lay in between. CDR3: CASRQGLWETQYF. The CDR3 DNA reads as TGTGCCAGCAGACAGGGCCTTTGGGAGACCCAGTACTTC.

This rearrangement joins TRBV30 to TRBJ2-2; 9 nucleotides match TRBD1. The V gene end was trimmed by 5 bases and the J gene end by 0 bases; junction bases not matched to a gene: 1. Per the germline V gene, CDR1 is GTSNPN and CDR2 is SVGIG (reference sequence). There are 14 residues in the CDR3. DNA for the CDR3: TGTGCCTGGGGACAGGGGACGAACACCGGGGAGCTGTTTTTT. Translation gives CAWGQGTNTGELFF.

This chain uses TRBV19 with TRBJ1-2, with a tentative D call TRBD1 (5 bases). This CDR3 contains 12 residues. Germline CDR1 reads LNHDA; CDR2 reads SQIVND (reference sequence). Trimming removed 5 bases at V and 8 bases at J, with 12 bases between. The CDR3 DNA is TGTGCCAGTAGTGCGACCTGGGGCGGCTACACCTTC. This codes for CASSATWGGYTF.

This chain uses TRBV4-3 with TRBJ2-1, with 8 bases lining up with TRBD2. Germline loops: CDR1 LGHNA, CDR2 YSLEER. The CDR3 runs to 14 residues. V shed 0 bases, J shed 7 bases, and the junction held 2 bases outside the gene matches. The CDR3 DNA is TGCGCCAGCAGCCAAGAGTCTAGCGGGAATGAGCAGTTCTTC. This encodes CASSQESSGNEQFF.

This clone was seen a single time. CDR3 amino acids: CASSLFGKIDEAFF. The DNA for the CDR3 is TGTGCCAGCAGCTTATTCGGGAAGATAGATGAAGCTTTCTTT. The chain has TRBV7-2 and TRBJ1-1; D is unclear. Germline V gene data show CDR1 as SGHTA and CDR2 as FQGNSA. This CDR3 spans 14 amino acids. V was cut by 2 bases and J by 7 bases, with 14 bases left in between. The full variable domain, with the rest looked up from reference TRBV7-2 and TRBJ1-1, is GAGVSQSPSNKVTEKGKDVELRCDPISGHTALYWYRQSLGQGLEFLIYFQGNSAPDKSGLPSDRFSAERTGGSVSTLTIQRTQQEDSAVYLCASSLFGKIDEAFFGQGTRLTVV.

This sequence joins TRBV15 and TRBJ1-4; D ambiguous. Germline V gene lookup returns CDR1 LNHNV and CDR2 YYDKDF (reference sequence). V was pared by 5 bases and J by 8 bases, with 15 bases between. The CDR3 totals 14 residues. The CDR3 DNA sequence: TGTGCCACCAGCCCCCGGTTGGGAGGGGAAAAACTGTTTTTT. Translated, it gives CATSPRLGGEKLFF.

This chain joins TRBV4-2 and TRBJ2-2, with a tentative D call TRBD1 (5 bases). Between the trimmed V and J ends, which lost 0 bases and 6 bases, there was a span of 14 bases. The CDR3 covers 16 residues. CDR1 is LGHNA, CDR2 YNFKEQ, per germline. CDR3 nucleotides: TGTGCCAGCAGCCAAGAGGGGCCAGCCTCTTCCGGGGAGCTGTTTTTT. Its translation is CASSQEGPASSGELFF.

The chain joins TRBV5-4 to TRBJ2-7; D perhaps matches TRBD1 (5 bases). CDR3 length: 14 amino acids. Looked up from germline, CDR1 is SGHNT and CDR2 is YYREEE (reference sequence). V was shortened by 2 bases and J by 3 bases, with 12 bases between the two germline ends. CDR3 nucleotides: TGTGCCAGCAGCTTCGACAGTAGCTTCTACGAGCAGTACTTC. Translating gives CASSFDSSFYEQYF.

This chain joins TRBV7-2 and TRBJ2-7, with D maybe TRBD2 (5 bases). Germline V lookup: CDR1 SGHTA, CDR2 FQGNSA. The V gene lost 0 bases and the J gene lost 0 bases, with 9 bases spanning the gap. The CDR3 covers 15 residues. The DNA for the CDR3 is TGTGCCAGCAGCTTAGCACCCGGGAACTCCTACGAGCAGTACTTC. Translation: CASSLAPGNSYEQYF.

The J gene is TRBJ2-5, the V gene TRBV9; 14 bases align to TRBD2. CDR3 size: 16 residues. The ends lost 3 bases at V and 4 bases at J; junction bases unmatched: 5. Germline CDR1 SGDLS, CDR2 YYNGEE. CDR3 region: CASSATGTSGGETQYF. In DNA, the CDR3 is TGTGCCAGCAGCGCAACCGGGACTAGCGGGGGAGAGACCCAGTACTTC.

Concerning this clone: One junction end disagrees with the germline gene, perhaps due to a read error. V gene TRBV7-9 combines with J gene TRBJ2-3, with D hard to call. The CDR3 has 12 amino acids. The germline V gene has CDR1 SEHNR and CDR2 FQNEAQ (reference sequence). DNA for the CDR3: TGTTCCAGCAGCATCTCCCCGGATACGCAGTATTTT. It encodes CSSSISPDTQYF.

The rearrangement links TRBV7-6 to TRBJ1-4; 10 nucleotides agree with TRBD1. Germline V CDR1 and CDR2: SGHVS, FNYEAQ. J was trimmed by 7 bases and V by 4 bases; bases with no gene match: 3. The CDR3 spans 14 residues. CDR3 protein: CASSSGTGAEKLFF. CDR3 sequence (DNA): TGTGCCAGCAGCTCCGGGACAGGGGCTGAAAAACTGTTTTTT.

The chain recombines TRBV10-3 with TRBJ1-2, with 8 positions matching TRBD1. The ends lost 5 bases at V and 0 bases at J; junction bases unmatched: 2. This CDR3 contains 14 residues. Looked up from germline, CDR1 is ENHRY and CDR2 is SYGVKD. CDR3 nucleotides: TGTGCCATCAGTCAGGGGGCCCCTAACTATGGCTACACCTTC. Translation gives CAISQGAPNYGYTF.

This chain links TRBV28 with TRBJ1-4; TRBD1 might be the D (5 bases). The CDR3 runs to 15 residues. The V gene's germline CDR1 is MDHEN and CDR2 SYDVKM. V gave up 2 bases and J gave up 3 bases, with 10 bases separating them. CDR3 amino acids: CASSLTQGPNEKLFF. The DNA of the CDR3 is TGTGCCAGCAGTTTAACCCAGGGCCCTAATGAAAAACTGTTTTTT.

V is TRBV7-2 and J is TRBJ2-3; 7 bases map to TRBD2. J was trimmed by 3 bases and V by 5 bases; bases with no gene match: 8. The CDR3 is 15 residues long. CDR1 SGHTA and CDR2 FQGNSA come from the germline V gene. Written as DNA, the CDR3 is TGTGCCAGCAGCACGGGACTACCAGTAACAGATACGCAGTATTTT. Translated: CASSTGLPVTDTQYF.

The chain carries TRBV5-4 and TRBJ1-1, with D unclear. This CDR3 comprises 14 residues. The ends were cut back, 4 bases at V and 0 bases at J, with 10 bases in the middle. Per the germline V gene, CDR1 is SGHNT and CDR2 is YYREEE (reference sequence). CDR3: CASSTPPMNTEAFF. The CDR3, as DNA: TGTGCCAGCAGCACTCCCCCAATGAACACTGAAGCTTTCTTT.